The source of this T cell receptor beta chain is a study of blood T cell repertoires in COVID-19. Trimming removed 1 base from V and 6 bases from J, with 3 bases in between. CDR1 and CDR2 from the germline V gene are MGHRA and YSYEKL. The CDR3 extends over 12 amino acids. Produced via immunoSEQ multiplex PCR; TCRdb's table is partial and in-frame only. The sample gives 150,000 to 200,000 clones, about 80% of which show up once; approximately 7% is in the top ten. This sequence originates from a man in his 70s with active or convalescent COVID-19. Sequenced: peripheral blood. The chain joins TRBV4-1 to TRBJ2-2; D remains ambiguous. CDR3 bases: TGCGCCAGCAGCCAAGCTGCCGGGGAGCTGTTTTTT. This gives the protein CASSQAAGELFF.